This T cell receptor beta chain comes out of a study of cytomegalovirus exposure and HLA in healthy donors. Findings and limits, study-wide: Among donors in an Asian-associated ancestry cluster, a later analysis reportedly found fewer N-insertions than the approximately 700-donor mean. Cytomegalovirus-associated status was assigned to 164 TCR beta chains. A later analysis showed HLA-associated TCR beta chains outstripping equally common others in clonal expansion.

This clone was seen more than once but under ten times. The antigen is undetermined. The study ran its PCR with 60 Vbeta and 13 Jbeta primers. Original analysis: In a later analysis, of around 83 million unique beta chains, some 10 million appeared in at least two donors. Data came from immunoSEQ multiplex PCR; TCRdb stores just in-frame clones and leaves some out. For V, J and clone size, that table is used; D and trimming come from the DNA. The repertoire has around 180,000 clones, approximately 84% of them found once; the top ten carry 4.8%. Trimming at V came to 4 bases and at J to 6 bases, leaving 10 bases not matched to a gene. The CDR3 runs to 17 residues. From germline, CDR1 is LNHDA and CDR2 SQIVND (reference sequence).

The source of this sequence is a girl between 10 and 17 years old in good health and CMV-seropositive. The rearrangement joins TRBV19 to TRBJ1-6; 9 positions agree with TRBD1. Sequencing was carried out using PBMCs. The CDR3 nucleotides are TGTGCCAGTAGTACCCCGCCCGGGACAGGGTCTAATTCACCCCTCCACTTT. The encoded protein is CASSTPPGTGSNSPLHF.